The entry that follows covers one T cell receptor (beta chain) sequence. Per the study methods: The authors estimated nucleated cell counts from reference gene primer amplification. Sequencing was performed with immunoSEQ multiplex PCR; in TCRdb, only in-frame clones are kept and a portion is missing. V and J calls and clone size are copied from that table; D and trimming were computed from the DNA. Of more than 95,000 clones in the sample, around 81% were seen once. This CDR3 is built from 17 residues. Germline assignment: CDR1 MDHEN and CDR2 SYDVKM. J gave up 4 bases and V 2 bases, and 9 bases lay outside the gene matches. These data are taken from a study of blood T cell repertoires in COVID-19. Study details: Material from acute and convalescent COVID-19 was sourced from the United States, Italy and Spain. Nucleic acid was either cDNA or gDNA, and it came from T cells, B-cell-depleted T cells, or PBMCs.

The sequenced sample consisted of peripheral blood. The chain carries TRBV28 and TRBJ2-5; the match to TRBD2 covers 11 bases. The clonotype originates from a man older than 75 with acute or convalescent COVID-19. Written as DNA, the CDR3 is TGTGCCAGCAGTTTACCCCTCCTAGCGGGAGGAAGAGAGACCCAGTACTTC. This encodes CASSLPLLAGGRETQYF.